This T cell receptor (beta chain) comes out of a study of T cells after yellow fever vaccination. Across the whole study: Fractions with few cells were prepared using SMART-Seq v4 Ultra Low Input.

For TCR, cDNA came from 5'RACE template switching, which added a universal primer site and UMIs. MiXCR, run by TCRdb on the 5' RACE reads, gives a single entry per CDR3 protein. The table records 500,000 to 700,000 distinct CDR3 sequences, roughly 19% of them present only once. In germline, CDR1 is SGHDT, CDR2 YYEEEE. V shed 4 bases, J shed 3 bases, and the junction held 10 bases outside the gene matches. This CDR3 is 18 amino acids long. The clonotype comes from a young man who received the YFV17D yellow fever vaccine. The sample was PBMCs, taken 15 days after the yellow fever booster vaccination. This chain links TRBV5-6 with TRBJ2-3; 14 nucleotides agree with TRBD2. The CDR3 DNA reads as TGTGCCAGCAGCCAGACCAGACTAGCGGGAGGGTGGACAGATACGCAGTATTTT. Its translation is CASSQTRLAGGWTDTQYF.